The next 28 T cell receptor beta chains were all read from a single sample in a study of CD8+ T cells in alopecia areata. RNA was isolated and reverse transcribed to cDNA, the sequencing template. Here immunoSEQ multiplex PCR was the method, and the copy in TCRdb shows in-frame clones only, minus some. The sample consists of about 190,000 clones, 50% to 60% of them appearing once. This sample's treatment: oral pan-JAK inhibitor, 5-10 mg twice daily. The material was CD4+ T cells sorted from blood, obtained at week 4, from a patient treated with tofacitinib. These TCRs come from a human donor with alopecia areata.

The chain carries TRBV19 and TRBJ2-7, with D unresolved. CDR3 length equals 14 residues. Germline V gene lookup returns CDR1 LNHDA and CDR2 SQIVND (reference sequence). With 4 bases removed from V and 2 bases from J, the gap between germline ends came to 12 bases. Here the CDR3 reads CASSSRLVAYEQYF. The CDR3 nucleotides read TGTGCCAGTAGTAGCCGACTCGTAGCCTACGAGCAGTACTTC.

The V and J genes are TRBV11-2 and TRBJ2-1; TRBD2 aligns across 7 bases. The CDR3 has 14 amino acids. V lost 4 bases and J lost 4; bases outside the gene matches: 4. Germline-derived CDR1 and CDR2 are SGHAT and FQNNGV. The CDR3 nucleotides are TGTGCCAGCAGCTCCCTAGCGGCATACAATGAGCAGTTCTTC. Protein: CASSSLAAYNEQFF.

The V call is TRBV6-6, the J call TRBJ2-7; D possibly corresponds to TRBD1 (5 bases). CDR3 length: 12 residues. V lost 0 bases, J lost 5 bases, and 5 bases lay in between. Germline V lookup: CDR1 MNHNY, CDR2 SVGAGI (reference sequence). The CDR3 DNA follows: TGTGCCAGCAGTTACTCAGGGGACGAGCAGTACTTC. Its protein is CASSYSGDEQYF.

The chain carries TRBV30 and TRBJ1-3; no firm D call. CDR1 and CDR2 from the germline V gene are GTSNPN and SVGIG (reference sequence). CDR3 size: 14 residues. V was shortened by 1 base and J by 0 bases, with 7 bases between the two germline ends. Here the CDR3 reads CAWSGTLSGNTIYF. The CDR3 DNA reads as TGTGCCTGGAGTGGCACGCTCTCTGGAAACACCATATATTTT. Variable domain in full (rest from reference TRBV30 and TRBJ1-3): SQTIHQWPATLVQPVGSPLSLECTVEGTSNPNLYWYRQAAGRGLQLLFYSVGIGQISSEVPQNLSASRPQDRQFILSSKKLLLSDSGFYLCAWSGTLSGNTIYFGEGSWLTVV.

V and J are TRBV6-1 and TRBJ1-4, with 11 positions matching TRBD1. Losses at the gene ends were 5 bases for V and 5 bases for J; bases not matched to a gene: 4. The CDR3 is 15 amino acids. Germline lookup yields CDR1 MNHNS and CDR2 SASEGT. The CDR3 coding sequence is TGTGCCAGCAGTAGGGGACAGGGGGGAAATGAAAAACTGTTTTTT. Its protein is CASSRGQGGNEKLFF.

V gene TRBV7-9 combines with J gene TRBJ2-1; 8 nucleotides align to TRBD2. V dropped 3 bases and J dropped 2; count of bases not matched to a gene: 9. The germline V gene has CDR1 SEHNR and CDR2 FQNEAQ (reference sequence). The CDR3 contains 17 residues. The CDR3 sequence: CASSFSLLADAYNEQFF. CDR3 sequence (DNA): TGTGCCAGCAGCTTTTCTTTACTAGCGGACGCCTACAATGAGCAGTTCTTC.

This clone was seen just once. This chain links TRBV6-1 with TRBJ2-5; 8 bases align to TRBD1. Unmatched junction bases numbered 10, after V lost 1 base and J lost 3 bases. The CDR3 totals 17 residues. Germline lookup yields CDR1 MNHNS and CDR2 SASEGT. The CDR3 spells CASSEGARQGTKETQYF. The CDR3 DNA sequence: TGTGCCAGCAGTGAAGGGGCCCGACAGGGGACAAAAGAGACCCAGTACTTC.

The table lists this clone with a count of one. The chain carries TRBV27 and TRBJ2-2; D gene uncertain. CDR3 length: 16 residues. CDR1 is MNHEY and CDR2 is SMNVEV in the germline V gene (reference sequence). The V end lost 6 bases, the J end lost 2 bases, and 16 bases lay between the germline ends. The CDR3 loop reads CASRLGYRDNTGELFF. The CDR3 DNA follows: TGTGCCAGCAGACTCGGCTATCGAGACAACACCGGGGAGCTGTTTTTT.

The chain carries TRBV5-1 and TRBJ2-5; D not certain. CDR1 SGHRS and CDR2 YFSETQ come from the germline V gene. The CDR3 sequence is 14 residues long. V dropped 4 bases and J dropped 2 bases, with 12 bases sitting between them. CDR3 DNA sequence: TGCGCCAGCAGCCCCGATGTGGGTCAAGAGACCCAGTACTTC. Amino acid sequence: CASSPDVGQETQYF.

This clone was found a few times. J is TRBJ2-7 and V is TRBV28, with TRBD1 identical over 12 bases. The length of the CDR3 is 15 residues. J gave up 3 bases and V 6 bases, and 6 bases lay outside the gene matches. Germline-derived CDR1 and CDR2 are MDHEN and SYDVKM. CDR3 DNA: TGTGCCAGCAGGCCTCGGGACAGGGGGCTCTACGAGCAGTACTTC. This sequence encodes CASRPRDRGLYEQYF.

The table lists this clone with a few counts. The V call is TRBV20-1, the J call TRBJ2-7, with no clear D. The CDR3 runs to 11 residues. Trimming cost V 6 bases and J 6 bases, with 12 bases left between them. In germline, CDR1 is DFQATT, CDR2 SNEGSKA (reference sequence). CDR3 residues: CSASRAPEQYF. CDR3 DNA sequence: TGCAGTGCCAGTAGGGCCCCCGAGCAGTACTTC.

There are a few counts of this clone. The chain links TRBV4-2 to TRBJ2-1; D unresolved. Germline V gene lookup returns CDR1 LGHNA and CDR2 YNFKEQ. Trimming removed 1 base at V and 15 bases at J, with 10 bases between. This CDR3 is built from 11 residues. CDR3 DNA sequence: TGTGCCAGCAGCCAAGGACAAAATCTGTTCTTC. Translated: CASSQGQNLFF.

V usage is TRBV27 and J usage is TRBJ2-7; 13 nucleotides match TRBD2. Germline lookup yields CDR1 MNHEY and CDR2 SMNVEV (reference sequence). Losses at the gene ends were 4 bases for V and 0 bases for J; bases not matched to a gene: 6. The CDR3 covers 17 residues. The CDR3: CASSSFGLAGASYEQYF. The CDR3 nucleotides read TGTGCCAGCAGTTCCTTCGGACTAGCGGGAGCCTCCTACGAGCAGTACTTC.

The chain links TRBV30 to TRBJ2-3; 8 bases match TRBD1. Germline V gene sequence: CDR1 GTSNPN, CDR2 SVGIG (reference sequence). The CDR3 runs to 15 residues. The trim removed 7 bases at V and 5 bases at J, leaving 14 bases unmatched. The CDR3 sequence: CASSSWTGRGDTQYF. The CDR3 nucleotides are TGTGCCTCATCCTCCTGGACAGGGAGAGGAGATACGCAGTATTTT. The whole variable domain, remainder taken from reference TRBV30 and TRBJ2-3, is SQTIHQWPATLVQPVGSPLSLECTVEGTSNPNLYWYRQAAGRGLQLLFYSVGIGQISSEVPQNLSASRPQDRQFILSSKKLLLSDSGFYLCASSSWTGRGDTQYFGPGTRLTVL.

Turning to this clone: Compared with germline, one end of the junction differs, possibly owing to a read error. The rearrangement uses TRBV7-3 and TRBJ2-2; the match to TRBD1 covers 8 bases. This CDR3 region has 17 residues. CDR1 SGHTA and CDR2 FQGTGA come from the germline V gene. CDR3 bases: TGTGCCAGCAGTTTAAACCCGACAGGGGCGAACACCGGGGAGCTGTTTTTT. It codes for CASSLNPTGANTGELFF.

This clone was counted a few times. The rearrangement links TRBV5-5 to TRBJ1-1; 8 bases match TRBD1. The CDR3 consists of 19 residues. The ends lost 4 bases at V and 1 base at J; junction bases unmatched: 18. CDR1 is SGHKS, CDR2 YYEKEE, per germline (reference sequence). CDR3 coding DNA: TGTGCCAGCAGCCTGCTGCTAACAGGGGGAGGAGGGGCGAACACTGAAGCTTTCTTT. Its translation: CASSLLLTGGGGANTEAFF.

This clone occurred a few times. The DNA of the CDR3 is TGCAGCGTTGAAAAGACAGGGGGGGTGGCAGATACGCAGTATTTT. Its translation: CSVEKTGGVADTQYF. This chain joins TRBV29-1 and TRBJ2-3, with TRBD1 matching over 9 bases. J lost 4 bases, V lost 2 bases, and 7 bases had no gene match. Germline V gives CDR1 SQVTM, CDR2 ANQGSEA. This CDR3 region has 15 residues.

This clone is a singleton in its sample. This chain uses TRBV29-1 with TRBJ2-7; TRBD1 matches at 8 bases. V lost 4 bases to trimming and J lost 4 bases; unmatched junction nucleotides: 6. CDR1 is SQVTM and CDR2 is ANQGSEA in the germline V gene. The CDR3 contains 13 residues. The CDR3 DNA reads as TGCAGCGTTGGTCGGGACAGGCTATACGAGCAGTACTTC. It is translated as CSVGRDRLYEQYF.

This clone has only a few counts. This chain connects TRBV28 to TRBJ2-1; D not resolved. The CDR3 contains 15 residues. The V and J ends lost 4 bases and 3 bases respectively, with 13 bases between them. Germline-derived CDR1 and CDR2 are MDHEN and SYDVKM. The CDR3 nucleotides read TGTGCCAGCAGTTCCCCTTATGGTAACTACAATGAGCAGTTCTTC. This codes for CASSSPYGNYNEQFF. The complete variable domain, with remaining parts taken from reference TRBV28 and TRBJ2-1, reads DVKVTQSSRYLVKRTGEKVFLECVQDMDHENMFWYRQDPGLGLRLIYFSYDVKMKEKGDIPEGYSVSREKKERFSLILESASTNQTSMYLCASSSPYGNYNEQFFGPGTRLTVL.

The CDR3 nucleotides are TGCAGCGTTCGGTCTTCGTACAATGAGCAGTTCTTC. Translated, it gives CSVRSSYNEQFF. This chain joins TRBV29-1 and TRBJ2-1; D unresolved. The germline CDR1 and CDR2 sequences are SQVTM and ANQGSEA. The V end lost 5 bases, the J end lost 4 bases, and 9 bases lay between the germline ends. The CDR3 contains 12 residues.

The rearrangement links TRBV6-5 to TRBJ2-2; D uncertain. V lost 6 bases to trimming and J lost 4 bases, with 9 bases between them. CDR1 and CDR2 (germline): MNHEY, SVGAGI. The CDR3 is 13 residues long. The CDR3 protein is CASRRASTGELFF. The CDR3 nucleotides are TGTGCCAGCAGGCGAGCGAGCACCGGGGAGCTGTTTTTT.

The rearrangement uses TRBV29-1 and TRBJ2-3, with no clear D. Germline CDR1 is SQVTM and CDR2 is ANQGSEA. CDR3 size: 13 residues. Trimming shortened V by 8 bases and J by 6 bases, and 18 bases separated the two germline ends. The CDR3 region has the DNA TGCAGCCAAACCGGCCATTCCGTGGATACGCAGTATTTT. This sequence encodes CSQTGHSVDTQYF.

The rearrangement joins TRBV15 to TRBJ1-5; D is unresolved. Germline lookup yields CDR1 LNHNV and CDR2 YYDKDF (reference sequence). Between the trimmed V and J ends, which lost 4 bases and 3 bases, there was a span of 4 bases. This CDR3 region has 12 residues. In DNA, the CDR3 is TGTGCCACCAGCATGATCAATCAGCCCCAGCATTTT. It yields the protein CATSMINQPQHF.

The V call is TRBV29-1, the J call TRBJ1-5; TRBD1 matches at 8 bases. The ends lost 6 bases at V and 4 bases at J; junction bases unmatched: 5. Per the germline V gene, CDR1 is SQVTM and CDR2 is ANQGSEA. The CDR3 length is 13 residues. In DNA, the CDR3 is TGCAGCGTCCTGACAGGGGCAAATCAGCCCCAGCATTTT. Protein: CSVLTGANQPQHF. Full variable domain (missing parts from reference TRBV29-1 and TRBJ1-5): SAVISQKPSRDICQRGTSLTIQCQVDSQVTMMFWYRQQPGQSLTLIATANQGSEATYESGFVIDKFPISRPNLTFSTLTVSNMSPEDSSIYLCSVLTGANQPQHFGDGTRLSIL.

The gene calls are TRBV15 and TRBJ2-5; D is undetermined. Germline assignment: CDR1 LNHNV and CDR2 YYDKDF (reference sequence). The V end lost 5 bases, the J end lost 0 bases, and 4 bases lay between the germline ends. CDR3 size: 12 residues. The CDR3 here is CATSGYQETQYF. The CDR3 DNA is TGTGCCACCAGCGGGTACCAAGAGACCCAGTACTTC.

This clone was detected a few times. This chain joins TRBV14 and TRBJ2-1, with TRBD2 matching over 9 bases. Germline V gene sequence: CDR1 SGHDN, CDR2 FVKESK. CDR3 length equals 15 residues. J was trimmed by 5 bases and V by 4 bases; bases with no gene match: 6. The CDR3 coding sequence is TGTGCCAGCAGCCTCCGACTAGCGGACGACAATGAGCAGTTCTTC. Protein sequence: CASSLRLADDNEQFF.

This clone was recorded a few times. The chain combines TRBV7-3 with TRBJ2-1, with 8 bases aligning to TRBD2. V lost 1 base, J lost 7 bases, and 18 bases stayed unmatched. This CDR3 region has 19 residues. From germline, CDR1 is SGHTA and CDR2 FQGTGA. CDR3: CASSLRRRDASREGNEQFF. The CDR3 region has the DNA TGTGCCAGCAGCTTAAGACGCAGGGATGCTAGTCGGGAGGGAAATGAGCAGTTCTTC. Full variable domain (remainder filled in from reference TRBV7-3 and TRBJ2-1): GAGVSQTPSNKVTEKGKYVELRCDPISGHTALYWYRQSLGQGPEFLIYFQGTGAADDSGLPNDRFFAVRPEGSVSTLKIQRTERGDSAVYLCASSLRRRDASREGNEQFFGPGTRLTVL.

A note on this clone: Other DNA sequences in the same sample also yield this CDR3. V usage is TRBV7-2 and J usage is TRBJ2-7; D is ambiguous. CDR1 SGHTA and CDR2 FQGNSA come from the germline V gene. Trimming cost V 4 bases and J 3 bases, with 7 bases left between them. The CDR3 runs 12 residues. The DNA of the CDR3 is TGTGCCAGCAGCTCCCCGAGCTACGAGCAGTACTTC. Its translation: CASSSPSYEQYF.